The table lists the clone carrying this T cell receptor beta chain with a few counts. Germline V gene sequence: CDR1 LGHDT, CDR2 YNNKEL (reference sequence). This CDR3 contains 14 residues. V lost 2 bases, J lost 2 bases, and 2 bases stayed unmatched. The sample comes from a study of blood T cell repertoires in COVID-19. Study context: The origin of the acute and convalescent COVID-19 samples was the United States, Italy and Spain. Sources were T cells, B-cell-depleted T cells, or PBMCs; the material itself was cDNA or gDNA.

Original handling: Amplification with reference gene primers provided the estimates of nucleated cell counts. Assay: immunoSEQ multiplex PCR; the TCRdb copy retains only in-frame clones and omits some. That table gives V, J and clone size, and the DNA gave D and trimming. The table has fewer than 200,000 clones, over 75% seen once. The receptor was derived from a woman aged 70-85 years with acute or convalescent COVID-19. The sequencing sample was made of peripheral blood. V usage is TRBV3-1 (or the pseudogene TRBV3-2) and J usage is TRBJ2-7; the match to TRBD1 covers 8 bases. The CDR3 region has the DNA TGTGCCAGCAGCCAAAGGACAGGGCCCTACGAGCAGTACTTC. Its protein product is CASSQRTGPYEQYF.